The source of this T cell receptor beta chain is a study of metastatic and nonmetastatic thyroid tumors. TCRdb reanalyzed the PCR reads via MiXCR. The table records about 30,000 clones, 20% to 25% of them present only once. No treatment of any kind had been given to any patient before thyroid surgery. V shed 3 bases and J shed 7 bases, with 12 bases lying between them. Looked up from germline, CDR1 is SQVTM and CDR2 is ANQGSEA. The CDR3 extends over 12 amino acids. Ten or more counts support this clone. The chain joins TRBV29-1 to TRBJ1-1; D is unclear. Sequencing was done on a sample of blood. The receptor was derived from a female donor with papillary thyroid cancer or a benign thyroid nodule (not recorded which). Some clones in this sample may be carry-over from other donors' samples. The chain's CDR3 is CSVERGGNEAFF. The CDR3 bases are TGCAGCGTTGAGCGGGGAGGGAATGAAGCTTTCTTT.